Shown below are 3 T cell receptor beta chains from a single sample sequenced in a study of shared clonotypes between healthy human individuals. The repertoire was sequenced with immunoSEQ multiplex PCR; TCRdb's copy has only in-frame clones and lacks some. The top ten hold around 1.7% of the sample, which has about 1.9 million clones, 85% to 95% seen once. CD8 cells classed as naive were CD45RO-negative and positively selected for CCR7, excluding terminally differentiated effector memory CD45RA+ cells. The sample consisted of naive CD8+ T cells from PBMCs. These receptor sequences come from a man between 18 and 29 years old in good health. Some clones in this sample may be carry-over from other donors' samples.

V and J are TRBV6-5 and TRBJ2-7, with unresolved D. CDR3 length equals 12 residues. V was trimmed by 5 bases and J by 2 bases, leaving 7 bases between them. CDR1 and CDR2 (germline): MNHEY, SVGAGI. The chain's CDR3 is CASSPPPYEQYF. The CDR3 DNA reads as TGTGCCAGCAGTCCCCCCCCCTACGAGCAGTACTTC.

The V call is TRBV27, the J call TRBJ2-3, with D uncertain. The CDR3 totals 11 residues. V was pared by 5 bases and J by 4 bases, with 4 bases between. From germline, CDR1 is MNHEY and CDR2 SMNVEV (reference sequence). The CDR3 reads CASSQADTQYF. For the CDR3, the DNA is TGTGCCAGCAGTCAGGCAGATACGCAGTATTTT.

This chain's CDR3 is CASSLDRGAYNEQFF. CDR3 sequence (DNA): TGTGCCAGCAGCTTAGACAGGGGGGCCTACAATGAGCAGTTCTTC. This sequence joins TRBV7-9 and TRBJ2-1, with TRBD1 matching 8 bases. Germline loops: CDR1 SEHNR, CDR2 FQNEAQ (reference sequence). This CDR3 region has 15 residues. The junction had 1 base not matched to a gene; V was cut back by 1 base and J by 2 bases.